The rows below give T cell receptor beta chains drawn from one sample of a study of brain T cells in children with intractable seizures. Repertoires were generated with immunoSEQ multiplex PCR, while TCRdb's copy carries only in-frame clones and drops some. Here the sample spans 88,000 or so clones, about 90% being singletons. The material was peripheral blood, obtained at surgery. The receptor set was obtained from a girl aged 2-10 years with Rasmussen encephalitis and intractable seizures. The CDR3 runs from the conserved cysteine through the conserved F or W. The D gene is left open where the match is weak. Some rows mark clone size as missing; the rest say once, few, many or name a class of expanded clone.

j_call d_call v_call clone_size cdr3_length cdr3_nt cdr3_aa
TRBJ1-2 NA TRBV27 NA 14 TGTGCCAGCAGTTTCAGGAGAATGAACTATGGCTACACCTTC CASSFRRMNYGYTF
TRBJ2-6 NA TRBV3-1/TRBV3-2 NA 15 TGTGCCAGCAGCCAAACCCTCTCTGGGGCCAACGTCCTGACTTTC CASSQTLSGANVLTF
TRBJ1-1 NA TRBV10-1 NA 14 TGCGCCAGCAGTGTAGGGGGGCTGGACACTGAAGCTTTCTTT CASSVGGLDTEAFF
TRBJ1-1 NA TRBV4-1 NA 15 TGCGCCAGCAGCCAAGTAGTTCCCCTGAACACTGAAGCTTTCTTT CASSQVVPLNTEAFF
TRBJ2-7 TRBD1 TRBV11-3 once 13 TGTGCCAGCAGCATCGACAGGGGCAACGAGCAGTACTTC CASSIDRGNEQYF
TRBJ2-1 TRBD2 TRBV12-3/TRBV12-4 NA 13 TGTGCCAGCAGAGCGGGGACCAACAATGAGCAGTTCTTC CASRAGTNNEQFF
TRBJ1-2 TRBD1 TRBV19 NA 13 TGTGCCAGTAACCCGGACAGGAGCTATGGCTACACCTTC CASNPDRSYGYTF
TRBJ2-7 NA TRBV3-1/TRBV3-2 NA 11 TGTGCCAGCAGCCAATCCTACGAGCAGTACTTC CASSQSYEQYF
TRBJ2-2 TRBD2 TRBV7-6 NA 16 TGTGCCAGCAGCTTTTTCGGGAGGACGAACACCGGGGAGCTGTTTTTT CASSFFGRTNTGELFF
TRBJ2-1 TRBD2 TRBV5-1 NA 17 TGCGCCAGCAGCTTGGTGCTAGCGGGGGTAGGGGATAATGAGCAGTTCTTC CASSLVLAGVGDNEQFF
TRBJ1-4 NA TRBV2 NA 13 TGTGCCAGCATTTTGACGGATTATGAAAAACTGTTTTTT CASILTDYEKLFF
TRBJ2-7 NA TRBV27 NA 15 TGTGCCAGCAGTTTCGTCGGCAGAGGATTCTACGAGCAGTACTTC CASSFVGRGFYEQYF
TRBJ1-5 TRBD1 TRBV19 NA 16 TGTGCCAGTAGTAGCGGACAGGGGGCCGGCAATCAGCCCCAGCATTTT CASSSGQGAGNQPQHF
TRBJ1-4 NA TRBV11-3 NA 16 TGTGCCAGCAGCTTAAGTGTGCCAGCAACTAATGAAAAACTGTTTTTT CASSLSVPATNEKLFF
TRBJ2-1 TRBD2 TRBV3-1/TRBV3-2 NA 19 TGTGCCAGCAGCCACTTACCGGGACTAGCGACAGCATCCTACAATGAGCAGTTCTTC CASSHLPGLATASYNEQFF
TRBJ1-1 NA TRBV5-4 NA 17 TGTGCCAGCAGCTCACCCCACAGGGAAAGAGGGAACACTGAAGCTTTCTTT CASSSPHRERGNTEAFF
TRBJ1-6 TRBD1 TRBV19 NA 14 TGTGCCAGTAGTATGGGACAGTTTAATTCACCCCTCCACTTT CASSMGQFNSPLHF
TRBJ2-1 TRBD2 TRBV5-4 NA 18 TGTGCCAGCAGCTTGGGCAGGACTAGCGGGAGGGTGAGCAATGAGCAGTTCTTC CASSLGRTSGRVSNEQFF
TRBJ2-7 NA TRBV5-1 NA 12 TGCGCCAGCAGCCCCAATACAGGGACTGAGTACTTC CASSPNTGTEYF
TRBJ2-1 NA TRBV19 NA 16 TGTGCCAGTACCAATAAGATGAGCGAGCACTACAATGAGCAGTTCTTC CASTNKMSEHYNEQFF
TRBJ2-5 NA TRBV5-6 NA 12 TGTGCCAGCAGCTTGGCGGGGGAGACCCAGTACTTC CASSLAGETQYF
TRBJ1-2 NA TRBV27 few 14 TGTGCCAGCAGCCCGGGACGGGAGAACTATGGCTACACCTTC CASSPGRENYGYTF
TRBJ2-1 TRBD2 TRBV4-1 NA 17 TGCGCCAGCAGCCAGCCGGGACTAGCGGGGGGGAGTGGGGAGCAGTTCTTC CASSQPGLAGGSGEQFF
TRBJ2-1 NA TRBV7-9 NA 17 TGTGCCAGCAGTCGCCTTCCGGGACGAGGATTCTACAATGAGCAGTTCTTC CASSRLPGRGFYNEQFF
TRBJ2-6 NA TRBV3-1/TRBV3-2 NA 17 TGTGCCAGCAGCCAAGACCACAGGAGCTCTGGGGCCAACGTCCTGACTTTC CASSQDHRSSGANVLTF
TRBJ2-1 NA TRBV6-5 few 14 TGTGCCAGCAGTTTGAGTCGATACTACAATGAGCAGTTCTTC CASSLSRYYNEQFF
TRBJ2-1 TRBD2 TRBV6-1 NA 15 TGTGCCAGCAGTGAAATAGGGACTAGCGGCCATGAGCAGTTCTTC CASSEIGTSGHEQFF
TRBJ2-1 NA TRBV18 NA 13 TGTGCCAGCTCAATGGGCTCCTACAATGAGCAGTTCTTC CASSMGSYNEQFF
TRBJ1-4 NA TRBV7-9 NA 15 TGTGCCAGCAGCTTGTTTCAGGGTCGGCTTGAAAAACTGTTTTTT CASSLFQGRLEKLFF
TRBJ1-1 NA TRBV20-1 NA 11 TGCAGTGCCCGCCAGTACACTGAAGCTTTCTTT CSARQYTEAFF
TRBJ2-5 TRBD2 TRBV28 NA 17 TGTGCCAGCAGTTTATTAGGGAGGGCTAGCGGAAAAGAGACCCAGTACTTC CASSLLGRASGKETQYF
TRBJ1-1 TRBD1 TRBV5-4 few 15 TGTGCCAGCAGCGCTGGACAGGGTAGGGACACTGAAGCTTTCTTT CASSAGQGRDTEAFF
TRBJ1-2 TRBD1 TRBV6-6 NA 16 TGTGCCAGCAGTTACCCCAGGACAGGGGGATCCTATGGCTACACCTTC CASSYPRTGGSYGYTF
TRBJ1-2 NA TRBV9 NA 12 TGTGCCAGCAGTTCGTTGGTTTATGGCTACACCTTC CASSSLVYGYTF
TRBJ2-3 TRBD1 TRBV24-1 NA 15 TGTGCCACCAGTGGGGTACAGGGGCGAACAGATACGCAGTATTTT CATSGVQGRTDTQYF
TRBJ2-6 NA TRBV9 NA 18 TGTGCCAGCAGCCCCAGAGCCGGGAGAAACCCCGGAGCCAACGTCCTGACTTTC CASSPRAGRNPGANVLTF
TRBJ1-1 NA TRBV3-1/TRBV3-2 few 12 TGTGCCAGCAGCACACGACGGAGTGAAGCTTTCTTT CASSTRRSEAFF
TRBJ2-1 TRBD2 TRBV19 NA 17 TGTGCCAGTAGTACCCCATTTTCTAGCGGGAATTCGAATGAGCAGTTCTTC CASSTPFSSGNSNEQFF
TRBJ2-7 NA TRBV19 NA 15 TGTGCCAGTAGTTCAGTCACGCGCGGGTCCTACGAGCAGTACTTC CASSSVTRGSYEQYF
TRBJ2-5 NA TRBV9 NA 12 TGTGCCAGCAGCGTGTGGTCTGGGACCCAGTACTTC CASSVWSGTQYF
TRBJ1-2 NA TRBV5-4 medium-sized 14 TGTGCCAGCAGCTTGCAGGAGGGTTTTTTAGGCTACACCTTC CASSLQEGFLGYTF
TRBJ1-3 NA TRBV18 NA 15 TGTGCCAGCTCACCACAGATGAGCTCTGGAAACACCATATATTTT CASSPQMSSGNTIYF
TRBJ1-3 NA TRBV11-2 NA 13 TGTGCCAGCAGCTCCCAGGGGGGAAACACCATATATTTT CASSSQGGNTIYF
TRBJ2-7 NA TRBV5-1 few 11 TGCGCCAGCAGCCCGGGGTACGAGCAGTACTTC CASSPGYEQYF
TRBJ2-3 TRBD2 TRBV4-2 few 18 TGTGCCAGCAGCCAAGGTAGACTAGCGGGAGCCCGAGTAGATACGCAGTATTTT CASSQGRLAGARVDTQYF
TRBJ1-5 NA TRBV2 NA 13 TGTGCCAGCTCGGGTCTTGTTTATCAGCCCCAGCATTTT CASSGLVYQPQHF
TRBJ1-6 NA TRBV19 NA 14 TGTGCCAGTAAGACCGCAGCATCTAATTCACCCCTCCACTTT CASKTAASNSPLHF
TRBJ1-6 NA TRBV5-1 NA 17 TGCGCCAGCAGCTTGGGCCGTTGGGGCAGAGCGGATTCACCCCTCCACTTT CASSLGRWGRADSPLHF
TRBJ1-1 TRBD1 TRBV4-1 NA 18 TGCGCCAGCAGCCAAGATCTAATGGGACAGGGGCTAGACACTGAAGCTTTCTTT CASSQDLMGQGLDTEAFF
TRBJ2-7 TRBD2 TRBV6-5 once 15 TGTGCCAGCAGTGACTCTCTTGGGACTAGCCCTCGGTCGTACTTC CASSDSLGTSPRSYF
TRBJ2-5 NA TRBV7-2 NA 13 TGTGCCAGCAGCTTAGAGATGAGGGAGACCCAGTACTTC CASSLEMRETQYF
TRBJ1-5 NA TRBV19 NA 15 TGTGCCAGTACGGAGGAGGGGTTCGGCAATCAGCCCCAGCATTTT CASTEEGFGNQPQHF
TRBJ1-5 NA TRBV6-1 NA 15 TGTGCCAGCAGTGAATTAGTGTTTAGCAATCAGCCCCAGCATTTT CASSELVFSNQPQHF
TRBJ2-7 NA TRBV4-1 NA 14 TGCGCCAGCAGCCAAGCCGGGACCGATACCGAGCAGTACTTC CASSQAGTDTEQYF
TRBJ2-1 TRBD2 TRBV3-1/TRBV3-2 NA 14 TGTGCCAGCAGCCGGGCTAGCGGGCGTAATGAGCAGTTCTTC CASSRASGRNEQFF